The sequence of this T cell receptor (beta chain) was determined in a study of cytomegalovirus exposure and HLA in healthy donors. Study-level points and caveats: A later analysis found common viral pathogens apparently linked to several of the most significant clusters. DRB1 showed the most TCR associations and HLA-C the fewest in a later analysis, as rates varied by HLA locus.

The CDR3 has 16 amino acids. As to this clone: No antigen is known for it.

Primers included in the PCR were 60 Vbeta and 13 Jbeta primers. Per the original methods: The count from a later analysis was some 76 million unique TCR beta chains, 9 million to 12 million of them shared. The table came from immunoSEQ multiplex PCR; TCRdb's copy has only in-frame clones and leaves some out. V and J calls and clone size are those listed in that table; D and trimming were worked out from the DNA. The table has over 85,000 clones, around 85% seen once. The TCR was taken from a man aged 35 to 55 in good health and CMV-seropositive. Input material: PBMCs. The rearrangement links TRBV21-1 to TRBJ1-2; the table gives TRBD1 as D, unverified against the DNA. TRBV21-1 constitutes a pseudogene. CDR3: CASSACRGQGNYGYTF. The CDR3, as DNA: TGTGCCAGCAGCGCCTGTCGCGGACAGGGTAACTATGGCTACACCTTC.